Below, 30 T cell receptor beta chains from the same sample are listed, as sequenced in a study of molecular identifiers for immune sequencing clone quantification listed by TCRdb under 2018. The library was made by PCR. Reads for this sample came from a NextSeq 500. TCRdb reprocessing: public reads trimmed at Q25 with fastp, clones called with MiXCR, in-frame beta chains kept. Every entry covers one CDR3 protein and lists the most common genes and DNA from its rows. A total of 80,000 to 100,000 distinct CDR3 sequences appear in this sample, roughly a quarter of them only once. The ten largest account for approximately 0.91% of the sample. The sample taken for sequencing was naive CD8+ T cells from blood, with Jurkat cell RNA spiked in. What this sample's cell subset or site label stands for: FACS-sorted CD8+CD4-CCR7+CD45RA+ naive T cells. The receptors stem from a human donor in good health. Some libraries in this study had Jurkat cell RNA spiked in.

The chain uses TRBV24-1 and TRBJ2-2; D is unclear. Looked up from germline, CDR1 is KGHDR and CDR2 is SFDVKD. The length of the CDR3 is 15 residues. The V end lost 5 bases, the J end lost 0 bases, and 9 bases lay between the germline ends. The CDR3 loop is CATSGGTANTGELFF. The CDR3 DNA reads as TGTGCCACCAGTGGGGGTACAGCGAACACCGGGGAGCTGTTTTTT.

As for this clonotype: The junction differs from germline at one of its ends, possibly a read error. The CDR3 sequence is CARSYVASIVNTEAFF. The CDR3 DNA sequence: TGTGCCCGCAGTTACGTCGCCAGCATAGTCAACACTGAAGCTTTCTTT. The gene calls are TRBV6-2 or TRBV6-3 and TRBJ1-1, with no clear D. The CDR3 contains 16 residues. The V gene's germline CDR1 is MNHEY and CDR2 SVGEGT.

This clonotype was detected ten times or more. The V and J genes are TRBV18 and TRBJ2-6; D is unresolved. V shed 3 bases and J shed 0 bases, with 12 bases lying between them. The CDR3 extends over 17 amino acids. Germline V lookup: CDR1 KGHSH, CDR2 LQKENI. This CDR3 is CASSPPGPYSGANVLTF. The DNA for the CDR3 is TGTGCCAGCTCACCTCCCGGGCCCTACTCTGGGGCCAACGTCCTGACTTTC.

This clonotype was observed at least ten times. The J gene is TRBJ2-5, the V gene TRBV27; the D gene is possibly TRBD2 (5 bases). Between the trimmed V and J ends, which lost 4 bases and 5 bases, there was a span of 17 bases. The CDR3 totals 15 residues. The germline V gene has CDR1 MNHEY and CDR2 SMNVEV (reference sequence). CDR3 sequence: CASSSGVTELETQYF. DNA of the CDR3: TGTGCCAGCAGTTCCGGGGTGACTGAGCTGGAGACCCAGTACTTC.

There are many counts of this clonotype. This chain links TRBV20-1 with TRBJ2-7; D unresolved. The length of the CDR3 is 14 residues. CDR1 is DFQATT and CDR2 is SNEGSKA in the germline V gene (reference sequence). V lost 3 bases, J lost 2 bases, and 14 bases lay in between. The CDR3 sequence: CSARAEIRTYEQYF. CDR3 sequence (DNA): TGCAGTGCTAGGGCAGAGATAAGAACCTACGAGCAGTACTTC.

This clonotype was found many times. V and J are TRBV4-1 and TRBJ2-1; perhaps TRBD2 as D (5 bases). The germline V and J ends were trimmed by 4 bases and 6 bases, with 13 bases remaining between them. CDR1 is MGHRA, CDR2 YSYEKL, per germline. The CDR3 sequence is 14 residues long. The CDR3 DNA is TGCGCCAGCAGCCCCGGACTTCCTCCCAATGAGCAGTTCTTC. Translated, it gives CASSPGLPPNEQFF.

Concerning this clonotype itself: This could be a read error, since a much larger clone is one nucleotide away. This chain uses TRBV7-9 with TRBJ2-7, with 10 nucleotides matching TRBD1. This CDR3 region has 16 residues. CDR1 SEHNR and CDR2 FQNEAQ come from the germline V gene (reference sequence). The CDR3 is CVSSSSLRTGGYEQYF. CDR3 sequence (DNA): TGTGTCAGCAGCTCTAGCCTAAGGACAGGGGGCTACGAGCAGTACTTC.

This clonotype was recorded a few times. The chain carries TRBV19 and TRBJ2-1; D is tentatively TRBD1 or TRBD2 (6 bases each). The length of the CDR3 is 13 residues. V was pared by 4 bases and J by 8 bases, with 12 bases between. Germline assignment: CDR1 LNHDA and CDR2 SQIVND (reference sequence). CDR3 sequence reads: CASSTLGGHEQFF. CDR3 bases: TGTGCCAGTAGTACCCTGGGGGGCCATGAGCAGTTCTTC.

A remark on this clonotype: The junction shows a germline mismatch at one end, possibly a read error. In nucleotides, the CDR3 is TGTGCCAGCAGCTTTCGTGGTTCGGAGGACTACGTGTACGTGCAGTACTTC. Translated, it gives CASSFRGSEDYVYVQYF. The chain is built from TRBV7-9 and TRBJ2-7; possible D gene TRBD2, 6 bases. The CDR3 is 17 residues long. From germline, CDR1 is SEHNR and CDR2 FQNEAQ (reference sequence).

This clonotype was observed many times. This chain connects TRBV19 to TRBJ1-1; D gene unclear. Germline V lookup: CDR1 LNHDA, CDR2 SQIVND (reference sequence). The CDR3 totals 13 residues. Trimming shortened V by 4 bases and J by 1 base, and 7 bases separated the two germline ends. CDR3: CASSTAPNTEAFF. The CDR3, as DNA: TGTGCCAGTAGTACTGCGCCGAACACTGAAGCTTTCTTT.

The chain employs TRBV24-1 and TRBJ2-2; D remains ambiguous. The CDR3 runs to 16 residues. The V gene's germline CDR1 is KGHDR and CDR2 SFDVKD. V gave up 5 bases and J gave up 1 base, with 13 bases separating them. The CDR3 region has the DNA TGTGCCACCAGTGGTCCGCGAAGACAGAACACCGGGGAGCTGTTTTTT. Translation gives CATSGPRRQNTGELFF.

This clonotype was observed many times. The V call is TRBV4-3, the J call TRBJ2-7, with a tentative D call TRBD2 (6 bases). V dropped 1 base and J dropped 2 bases, with 6 bases sitting between them. Germline CDR1 LGHNA, CDR2 YSLEER. CDR3 size: 13 residues. The CDR3 nucleotides are TGCGCCAGCAGCCAAGGGACTACCTACGAGCAGTACTTC. Residues: CASSQGTTYEQYF.

At least ten counts were recorded for this clonotype. V gene TRBV29-1 combines with J gene TRBJ1-4, with D tentatively TRBD1 (6 bases). V lost 6 bases, J lost 6 bases, and 11 bases lay in between. In germline, CDR1 is SQVTM, CDR2 ANQGSEA. The CDR3 contains 12 residues. In nucleotides, the CDR3 is TGCAGCGTGGACCCAGGGGATGAAAAACTGTTTTTT. It specifies CSVDPGDEKLFF.

The CDR3 is CASSTRSGREFDEQFF. CDR3 sequence (DNA): TGTGCCAGCAGTACCCGGTCGGGGCGGGAGTTCGATGAGCAGTTCTTC. J is TRBJ2-1 and V is TRBV27; 7 bases map to TRBD2. Trimming at V came to 5 bases and at J to 8 bases, leaving 15 bases not matched to a gene. This CDR3 has 16 residues. Germline CDR1 reads MNHEY; CDR2 reads SMNVEV (reference sequence).

Concerning this clonotype itself: A read error may explain this, as a much larger clone is one base away. The chain couples TRBV30 to TRBJ2-1, with 8 bases aligning to TRBD2. CDR3 size: 13 residues. Trimming removed 1 base from V and 9 bases from J; junction bases left unmatched: 5. CDR1 and CDR2 (germline): GTSNPN, SVGIG (reference sequence). In DNA form, the CDR3 reads TGTGCCTGGAGTGCAGCGGGAGTCAGTGAGCAGTTCTTC. Protein sequence: CAWSAAGVSEQFF.

Ten or more counts support this clonotype. This chain uses TRBV28 with TRBJ2-1; weak D call: TRBD1 (5 bases). In germline, CDR1 is MDHEN, CDR2 SYDVKM. Trimming cost V 6 bases and J 0 bases, with 12 bases left between them. The CDR3 is 15 residues long. The CDR3 is CASSPRQSSYNEQFF. The CDR3 bases are TGTGCCAGCAGCCCCAGACAGTCCTCCTACAATGAGCAGTTCTTC.

This clonotype was seen more than once but under ten times. V and J are TRBV30 and TRBJ2-1, with D possibly TRBD1 on 6 matching bases. V was shortened by 4 bases and J by 2 bases, with 9 bases between the two germline ends. The CDR3 runs 13 residues. The germline V gene has CDR1 GTSNPN and CDR2 SVGIG (reference sequence). The CDR3 sequence: CAWTGQTYNEQFF. The DNA of the CDR3 is TGTGCCTGGACGGGACAAACCTACAATGAGCAGTTCTTC.

The chain joins TRBV19 to TRBJ2-3, with 10 bases fitting TRBD2. The CDR3 totals 16 residues. Germline assignment: CDR1 LNHDA and CDR2 SQIVND (reference sequence). The junction had 7 bases not matched to a gene; V was cut back by 3 bases and J by 4 bases. The CDR3 DNA follows: TGTGCCAGTAGTATTCTGGCTAGCGGGAGTTCAGATACGCAGTATTTT. As protein: CASSILASGSSDTQYF.

The rearrangement links TRBV6-2 or TRBV6-3 to TRBJ1-2; D call uncertain. Trimming left V 6 bases short and J 3 bases short, with 14 bases between. Germline lookup yields CDR1 MNHEY and CDR2 SVGEGT. This CDR3 has 14 residues. In DNA, the CDR3 is TGTGCCAGCAGCTCCCTTCGGGCCGACTATGGCTACACCTTC. Protein: CASSSLRADYGYTF.

J is TRBJ2-4 and V is TRBV7-9, with D possibly matching TRBD2 (5 bases). Trimming left V 2 bases short and J 0 bases short, with 14 bases between. The CDR3 has 17 amino acids. The V gene's germline CDR1 is SEHNR and CDR2 FQNEAQ (reference sequence). The CDR3 nucleotides are TGTGCCAGCAGCTTAAGCCCCGGAGGCTTAGCCAAAAACATTCAGTACTTC. Translation gives CASSLSPGGLAKNIQYF.

This clonotype was found a few times. This chain connects TRBV12-5 to TRBJ2-1; TRBD2 agrees at 8 bases. Per germline, CDR1 LGHNT and CDR2 FRNRAP. V lost 1 base and J lost 7; bases outside the gene matches: 9. CDR3 length equals 16 residues. CDR3 sequence: CASGLETSVTWNEQFF. As DNA, the CDR3 is TGTGCTAGTGGTTTGGAGACTAGCGTAACTTGGAATGAGCAGTTCTTC.

To note about this clonotype: Possible read error: a much larger clone is one base away. The gene calls are TRBV7-9 and TRBJ1-2, with 11 bases matching TRBD1. Germline CDR1 reads SEHNR; CDR2 reads FQNEAQ (reference sequence). With V trimmed by 5 bases and J by 10 bases, 9 bases remained unmatched. The CDR3 extends over 14 amino acids. The CDR3 nucleotides read TGTGCCAGCAGCACCCGGACAGGGGGCATAGACTACACCTTC. Translated, it gives CASSTRTGGIDYTF. Based on the CDR3 plus reference TRBV7-9 and TRBJ1-2, the full variable domain is DTGVSQNPRHKITKRGQNVTFRCDPISEHNRLYWYRQTLGQGPEFLTYFQNEAQLEKSRLLSDRFSAERPKGSFSTLEIQRTEQGDSAMYLCASSTRTGGIDYTFGSGTRLTVV.

This clonotype was detected many times. J is TRBJ1-1 and V is TRBV4-2; TRBD1 agrees at 7 bases. Trimming cost V 0 bases and J 1 base; bases outside gene matches: 11. The CDR3 runs 18 residues. CDR1 and CDR2 from the germline V gene are LGHNA and YNFKEQ. Here the CDR3 reads CASSQETGLTIENTEAFF. Here the CDR3 DNA reads TGTGCCAGCAGCCAAGAGACAGGGCTGACTATTGAGAACACTGAAGCTTTCTTT.

This clonotype came up many times. The DNA of the CDR3 is TGTGCCAGTACCGACGGGACAGGTGACTACGAGCAGTACTTC. It encodes CASTDGTGDYEQYF. This sequence joins TRBV19 and TRBJ2-7; 8 nucleotides match TRBD1. The germline V gene encodes CDR1 LNHDA and CDR2 SQIVND (reference sequence). V dropped 7 bases and J dropped 3; count of bases not matched to a gene: 8. The CDR3 consists of 14 residues.

This clonotype showed up just a few times. V and J are TRBV14 and TRBJ1-1; D not resolved. The germline V gene has CDR1 SGHDN and CDR2 FVKESK. With 2 bases removed from V and 2 bases from J, the gap between germline ends came to 0 bases. This CDR3 has 11 amino acids. CDR3 in amino acids: CASSQNTEAFF. CDR3 nucleotide sequence: TGTGCCAGCAGCCAAAACACTGAAGCTTTCTTT.

This clonotype was picked up many times. This sequence joins TRBV6-6 and TRBJ2-7; D remains ambiguous. Trimming pared 0 bases from V and 7 bases from J, leaving 4 bases between. The CDR3 runs to 11 residues. CDR1 is MNHNY, CDR2 SVGAGI, per germline (reference sequence). Here the CDR3 DNA reads TGTGCCAGCAGTTACTCCGAGGAGCAGTACTTC. It yields the protein CASSYSEEQYF.

V gene TRBV14 combines with J gene TRBJ2-7; TRBD1 matches 9 bases. The CDR3 sequence is 16 residues long. Germline assignment: CDR1 SGHDN and CDR2 FVKESK. V gave up 4 bases and J gave up 2 bases; unmatched junction bases: 9. CDR3 coding DNA: TGTGCCAGCAGCCGGACAGGGGAGCACGTCACCTACGAGCAGTACTTC. It translates to CASSRTGEHVTYEQYF.

This clonotype was seen at least ten times. This chain joins TRBV7-9 and TRBJ2-3; TRBD1 is a possible D gene (7 bases). This CDR3 is built from 17 residues. V lost 5 bases and J 2 bases, leaving 20 bases between the germline ends. From germline, CDR1 is SEHNR and CDR2 FQNEAQ (reference sequence). CDR3 nucleotides: TGTGCCAGCAGCCCAACAGGGGACGGGGGCTCCACAGATACGCAGTATTTT. This gives the protein CASSPTGDGGSTDTQYF.

This clonotype occurred many times. The gene calls are TRBV13 and TRBJ2-3; the D gene is possibly TRBD2 (6 bases). CDR3 length: 15 amino acids. Trimming removed 8 bases at V and 4 bases at J, with 19 bases between. CDR1 is PRHDT, CDR2 FYEKMQ, per germline (reference sequence). For the CDR3, the DNA is TGTGCCAGCGTGGGCAGGTCGATAGCGGCAGATACGCAGTATTTT. This sequence encodes CASVGRSIAADTQYF.

The table lists this clonotype with many counts. CDR3 sequence reads: CASSQDRGQNTEAFF. The CDR3 DNA follows: TGTGCCAGCAGCCAAGATCGGGGACAGAACACTGAAGCTTTCTTT. The V gene is TRBV4-2, the J gene TRBJ1-1; weak D call: TRBD1 (6 bases). The CDR3 is 15 residues long. V dropped 0 bases and J dropped 1 base, with 9 bases sitting between them. The germline CDR1 and CDR2 sequences are LGHNA and YNFKEQ.